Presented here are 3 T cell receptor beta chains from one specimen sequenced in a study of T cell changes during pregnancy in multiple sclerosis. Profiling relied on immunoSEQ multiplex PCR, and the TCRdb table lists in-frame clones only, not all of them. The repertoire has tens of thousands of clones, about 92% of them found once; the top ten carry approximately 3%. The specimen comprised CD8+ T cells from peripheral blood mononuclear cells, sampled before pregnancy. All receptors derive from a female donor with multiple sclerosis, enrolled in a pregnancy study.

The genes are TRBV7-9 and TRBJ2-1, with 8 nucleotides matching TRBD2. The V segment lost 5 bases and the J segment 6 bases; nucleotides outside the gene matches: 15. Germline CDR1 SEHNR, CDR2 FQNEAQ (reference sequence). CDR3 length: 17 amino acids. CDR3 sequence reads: CASSPRGTGGPINEQFF. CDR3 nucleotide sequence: TGTGCCAGCAGCCCTCGCGGGACGGGGGGGCCCATCAATGAGCAGTTCTTC.

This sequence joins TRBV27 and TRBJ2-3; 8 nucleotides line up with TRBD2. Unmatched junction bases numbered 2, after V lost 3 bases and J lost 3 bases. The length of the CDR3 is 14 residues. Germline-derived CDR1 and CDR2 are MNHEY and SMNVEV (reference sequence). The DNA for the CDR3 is TGTGCCAGCAGTTTGGAGCGGGGGACAGATACGCAGTATTTT. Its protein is CASSLERGTDTQYF.

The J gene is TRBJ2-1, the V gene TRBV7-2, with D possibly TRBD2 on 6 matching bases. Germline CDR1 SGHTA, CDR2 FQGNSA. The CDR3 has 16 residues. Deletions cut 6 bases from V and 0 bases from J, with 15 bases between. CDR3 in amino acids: CASRRARGSSYNEQFF. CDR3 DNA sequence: TGTGCCAGCAGGCGTGCCCGGGGGAGCTCCTACAATGAGCAGTTCTTC.